What follows are 20 T cell receptor beta chains derived from one specimen sequenced in a study of CD8+CD57+ T cells in acquired aplastic anemia. Genomic DNA was employed as the template in profiling TCR beta VDJ and CDR3. Each CDR3 protein is one row after TCRdb ran MiXCR on the reads. The table shows a few hundred thousand distinct CDR3 sequences, with almost 35% occurring only once. The sequenced sample consisted of sorted CD4+, CD8+, or CD8+CD57+ T cells (not recorded which) from PBMCs. Every receptor here comes from a human donor in good health, serving as a control.

This chain uses TRBV4-2 with TRBJ2-2; 12 bases map to TRBD2. The trim removed 6 bases at V and 1 base at J, leaving 12 bases unmatched. This CDR3 is 19 amino acids long. From germline, CDR1 is LGHNA and CDR2 YNFKEQ. CDR3 DNA: TGTGCCAGCAGTCCTACCCCCTCACTAGCGGGAGGGAACACCGGGGAGCTGTTTTTT. The encoded protein is CASSPTPSLAGGNTGELFF.

CDR3 region: CASSPGLGREYQPQHF. The CDR3 bases are TGTGCCAGCAGTCCCGGCCTTGGTAGGGAGTATCAGCCCCAGCATTTT. The rearrangement links TRBV12-3 or TRBV12-4 to TRBJ1-5, with D uncertain. The length of the CDR3 is 16 residues. V was trimmed by 5 bases and J by 5 bases, leaving 19 bases between them.

In its sample, this clonotype was seen a few times. V and J are TRBV9 and TRBJ2-2, with 10 bases that match TRBD2. Germline CDR1 is SGDLS and CDR2 is YYNGEE. The CDR3 contains 16 residues. The trim removed 5 bases at V and 4 bases at J, leaving 8 bases unmatched. The CDR3 DNA reads TGTGCCAGCAGTAACACGAGCGGGAGGGCCACCGGGGAGCTGTTTTTT. It translates to CASSNTSGRATGELFF.

The chain links TRBV18 to TRBJ2-1; tentatively, D is TRBD2 (6 bases). Germline V gene lookup returns CDR1 KGHSH and CDR2 LQKENI. Trimming removed 3 bases from V and 4 bases from J, with 7 bases in between. This CDR3 is built from 13 residues. CDR3 DNA: TGTGCCAGCTCACCCCGGGAGTACAATGAGCAGTTCTTC. Translating it yields CASSPREYNEQFF.

The chain is built from TRBV10-1 and TRBJ2-7, with 11 bases matching TRBD1. The CDR3 loop spans 18 amino acids. CDR1 is WNHNN, CDR2 SYGVQD, per germline (reference sequence). Trimming cost V 0 bases and J 3 bases; bases outside gene matches: 10. Written as DNA, the CDR3 is TGCGCCAGCAGTGAGTCGAATATATGGGACAGGGGGATCTACGAGCAGTACTTC. This gives the protein CASSESNIWDRGIYEQYF.

Regarding this clonotype: A much more abundant neighbour one base away suggests this may be a read error. The chain has TRBV7-2 and TRBJ2-7; D possibly corresponds to TRBD1 (6 bases). The CDR3 runs 14 residues. Germline-derived CDR1 and CDR2 are SGHTA and FQGNSA. V lost 8 bases and J lost 0, with 14 bases in between. The CDR3 sequence: CASEGRGSSYEQYF. The CDR3 DNA sequence: TGTGCCAGCGAGGGCAGGGGTAGCTCCTACGAGCAGTACTTC.

This chain connects TRBV5-1 to TRBJ2-7, with no clear D. V was clipped by 4 bases and J by 0 bases, with 5 bases between them. There are 12 residues in the CDR3. Germline V gene data show CDR1 as SGHRS and CDR2 as YFSETQ. The chain's CDR3 is CASSASSYEQYF. In DNA, the CDR3 is TGCGCCAGCAGCGCGAGCTCCTACGAGCAGTACTTC.

This chain links TRBV2 with TRBJ2-7; 9 bases align to TRBD1. This CDR3 is built from 14 residues. After removal of 6 bases from V and 4 bases from J, the junction contained 7 bases not matched to a gene. The germline gives CDR1 SNHLY, CDR2 FYNNEI. CDR3 in DNA: TGTGCCAGCAGGGGGACAGGGATTGAGTACGAGCAGTACTTC. Its translation: CASRGTGIEYEQYF.

In this sample, this clonotype turned up a few times. The rearrangement joins TRBV27 to TRBJ2-7; 10 positions agree with TRBD2. Germline values: CDR1 MNHEY, CDR2 SMNVEV (reference sequence). This CDR3 spans 15 amino acids. V shed 6 bases, J shed 0 bases, and the junction held 5 bases outside the gene matches. CDR3 loop: CASRGLASVSYEQYF. The CDR3 DNA reads as TGTGCCAGCAGGGGACTAGCGTCAGTCTCCTACGAGCAGTACTTC.

Ten or more counts support this clonotype. The V gene is TRBV19, the J gene TRBJ2-1; no firm D call. This CDR3 contains 16 residues. V was cut by 3 bases and J by 0 bases, with 12 bases left in between. Germline V lookup: CDR1 LNHDA, CDR2 SQIVND (reference sequence). The CDR3 nucleotides read TGTGCCAGTAGTATGGGTCTGTTCTCCTCCTACAATGAGCAGTTCTTC. Residues: CASSMGLFSSYNEQFF.

A few counts support this clonotype. This sequence joins TRBV20-1 and TRBJ1-5; TRBD1 is a possible D gene (5 bases). The germline V and J ends were trimmed by 3 bases and 7 bases, with 13 bases remaining between them. The CDR3 length is 13 residues. Germline values: CDR1 DFQATT, CDR2 SNEGSKA (reference sequence). The CDR3 spells CSASAGPGQPQHF. CDR3 in DNA: TGCAGTGCTAGCGCGGGGCCAGGGCAGCCCCAGCATTTT.

This chain links TRBV6-1 with TRBJ2-7; 10 bases map to TRBD2. The ends lost 3 bases at V and 7 bases at J; junction bases unmatched: 9. CDR3 length: 15 amino acids. Germline lookup yields CDR1 MNHNS and CDR2 SASEGT. CDR3 sequence reads: CASSEGLASLLEQYF. The CDR3 DNA reads TGTGCCAGCAGTGAGGGACTAGCGTCACTTTTGGAGCAGTACTTC.

This clonotype was seen a handful of times. V usage is TRBV6-2 or TRBV6-3 and J usage is TRBJ1-2; TRBD1 is a possible D gene (6 bases). CDR3 size: 13 residues. CDR1 and CDR2 from the germline V gene are MNHEY and SVGEGT. V shed 9 bases and J shed 2 bases, with 13 bases lying between them. The CDR3, as DNA: TGTGCCAGTGCCCGGACAGACAACTATGGCTACACCTTC. Amino acids: CASARTDNYGYTF.

This clonotype was observed once. The rearrangement joins TRBV11-1 to TRBJ1-1; 8 bases are a match to TRBD1. In germline, CDR1 is SGHAT, CDR2 FQDESV (reference sequence). The CDR3 is made up of 14 amino acids. V lost 1 base, J lost 4 bases, and 2 bases stayed unmatched. The CDR3 here is CASSLVRGPTEAFF. CDR3 in DNA: TGTGCCAGCAGCTTAGTCAGGGGGCCCACTGAAGCTTTCTTT.

The V and J genes are TRBV7-8 and TRBJ2-5; 11 nucleotides align to TRBD1. The CDR3 consists of 19 residues. V gave up 1 base and J gave up 7 bases; unmatched junction bases: 17. Germline V gene lookup returns CDR1 SGHVS and CDR2 FQNEAQ. CDR3 DNA sequence: TGTGCCAGCAGCTTAGGACCAGGACAGGGGGCCTCTTCATTTTCGACCCAGTACTTC. Translation gives CASSLGPGQGASSFSTQYF. The whole variable domain, filled in from reference TRBV7-8 and TRBJ2-5, reads GAGVSQSPRYKVAKRGQDVALRCDPISGHVSLFWYQQALGQGPEFLTYFQNEAQLDKSGLPSDRFFAERPEGSVSTLKIQRTQQEDSAVYLCASSLGPGQGASSFSTQYFGPGTRLLVL.

As concerns this clonotype: Possible read error: a much larger clone is one base away. The chain has TRBV20-1 and TRBJ2-1; 14 bases fit TRBD2. The CDR3 is 14 amino acids. CDR1 DFQATT and CDR2 SNEGSKA come from the germline V gene (reference sequence). The CDR3: CGAARLAGGLEQFF. In DNA, the CDR3 is TGCGGTGCGGCCAGACTAGCGGGAGGGCTGGAGCAGTTCTTC.

The chain couples TRBV28 to TRBJ2-7; D gene uncertain. The CDR3 runs 13 residues. V lost 3 bases and J lost 6, with 12 bases in between. Germline CDR1 is MDHEN and CDR2 is SYDVKM. CDR3 loop: CASSFTLRVEQYF. The CDR3 coding sequence is TGTGCCAGCAGTTTTACTCTCCGGGTCGAGCAGTACTTC.

About this clonotype itself: A much larger clonotype is one base distant, so this may be a read error. It is likely a read error, because the conserved phenylalanine at the end of the CDR3 is missing. V usage is TRBV20-1 and J usage is TRBJ1-1; D not resolved. Germline V gene data show CDR1 as DFQATT and CDR2 as SNEGSKA (reference sequence). V lost 6 bases to trimming and J lost 1 base, with 9 bases between them. The CDR3 loop spans 12 amino acids. The CDR3 nucleotides are TGCAGTGCCAAAGAAGGGAACACTGAAGCTTTCCTT. Translating gives CSAKEGNTEAFL.

The chain combines TRBV7-3 with TRBJ1-1; possible D gene TRBD1, 5 bases. This CDR3 region has 12 residues. CDR1 and CDR2 (germline): SGHTA, FQGTGA. V shed 5 bases and J shed 8 bases, with 12 bases lying between them. CDR3 loop: CASSRGGPEAFF. As DNA, the CDR3 is TGTGCCAGCAGCCGGGGGGGACCCGAAGCTTTCTTT.

As regards this clonotype: The junction differs from germline at one of its ends, possibly a read error. CDR3 sequence: CTSSMQRQSYEQYF. The DNA for the CDR3 is TGTACCAGTAGTATGCAGCGTCAGTCCTACGAGCAGTACTTC. The chain links TRBV19 to TRBJ2-7; D uncertain. The CDR3 length is 14 residues. Germline V CDR1 and CDR2: LNHDA, SQIVND (reference sequence).